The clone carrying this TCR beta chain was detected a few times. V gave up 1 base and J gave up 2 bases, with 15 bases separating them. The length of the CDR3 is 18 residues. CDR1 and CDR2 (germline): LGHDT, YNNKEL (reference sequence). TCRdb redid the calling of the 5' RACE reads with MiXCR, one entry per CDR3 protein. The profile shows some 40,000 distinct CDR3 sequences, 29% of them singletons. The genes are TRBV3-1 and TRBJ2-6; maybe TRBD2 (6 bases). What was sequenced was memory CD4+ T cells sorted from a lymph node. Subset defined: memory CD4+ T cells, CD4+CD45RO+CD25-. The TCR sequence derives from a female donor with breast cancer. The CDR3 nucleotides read TGTGCCAGCAGCCAAGTGCGTGCGGGGACGGCTGGGGCCAACGTCCTGACTTTC. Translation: CASSQVRAGTAGANVLTF.